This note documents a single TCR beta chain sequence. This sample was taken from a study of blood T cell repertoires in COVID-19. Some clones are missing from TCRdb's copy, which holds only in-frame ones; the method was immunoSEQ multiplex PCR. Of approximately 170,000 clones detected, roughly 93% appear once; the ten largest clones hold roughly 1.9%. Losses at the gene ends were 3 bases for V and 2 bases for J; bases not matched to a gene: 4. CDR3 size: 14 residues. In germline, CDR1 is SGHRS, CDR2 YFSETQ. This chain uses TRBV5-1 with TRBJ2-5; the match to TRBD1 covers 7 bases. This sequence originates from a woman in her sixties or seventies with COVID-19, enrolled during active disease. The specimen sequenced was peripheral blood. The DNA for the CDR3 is TGCGCCAGCAGCTCGGGACAGCCACAAGAGACCCAGTACTTC. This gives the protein CASSSGQPQETQYF. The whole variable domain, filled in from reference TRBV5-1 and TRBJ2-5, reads KAGVTQTPRYLIKTRGQQVTLSCSPISGHRSVSWYQQTPGQGLQFLFEYFSETQRNKGNFPGRFSGRQFSNSRSEMNVSTLELGDSALYLCASSSGQPQETQYFGPGTRLLVL.